The 26 T cell receptor beta chains below all came from one sample that was sequenced in a study of shared clonotypes between healthy human individuals. Some clones are missing from TCRdb's copy, which holds only in-frame ones; the method was immunoSEQ multiplex PCR. The sample carries roughly 2.5 million clones, approximately 90% recorded once. Sample: naive CD4+ T cells sorted from blood. Subset specified: CD45RA+ positively selected. Receptors were obtained from a young man in good health.

The rearrangement uses TRBV19 and TRBJ2-7; the match to TRBD1 covers 8 bases. CDR3 length: 14 residues. Germline-derived CDR1 and CDR2 are LNHDA and SQIVND (reference sequence). The V and J ends lost 5 bases and 2 bases, in that order; junction bases with no gene match: 5. In DNA, the CDR3 is TGTGCCAGTAGTTTCACAGGGGGTACCTACGAGCAGTACTTC. Its translation: CASSFTGGTYEQYF.

The J gene is TRBJ2-7, the V gene TRBV29-1; D tentatively reads TRBD1 or TRBD2 (5 bases each). CDR3 size: 18 residues. From germline, CDR1 is SQVTM and CDR2 ANQGSEA. V shed 0 bases and J shed 6 bases, with 27 bases lying between them. CDR3 protein: CSVEDPGTLSLHRREQYF. The CDR3 coding sequence is TGCAGCGTTGAAGATCCCGGGACGCTCTCCCTCCATCGTCGCGAGCAGTACTTC.

The chain uses TRBV5-5 and TRBJ2-7; D unresolved. CDR3 length: 13 residues. Germline V lookup: CDR1 SGHKS, CDR2 YYEKEE (reference sequence). The V and J ends lost 0 bases and 4 bases respectively, with 8 bases between them. CDR3 sequence: CASSLDGLYEQYF. The CDR3 DNA reads TGTGCCAGCAGCTTGGACGGGCTATACGAGCAGTACTTC.

This chain links TRBV5-1 with TRBJ2-5, with a possible D match to TRBD2 (5 bases). Trimming left V 3 bases short and J 3 bases short, with 9 bases between. The CDR3 has 13 residues. In germline, CDR1 is SGHRS, CDR2 YFSETQ. CDR3: CASSYGLKETQYF. CDR3 sequence (DNA): TGCGCCAGCAGCTACGGACTTAAAGAGACCCAGTACTTC.

The chain links TRBV7-2 to TRBJ2-3; no reliable D call. The CDR3 has 14 amino acids. Germline CDR1 SGHTA, CDR2 FQGNSA. Between the trimmed V and J ends, which lost 1 base and 4 bases, there was a span of 9 bases. Here the CDR3 DNA reads TGTGCCAGCAGCTTAGTTGGATCAGCAGATACGCAGTATTTT. The encoded protein is CASSLVGSADTQYF. Full variable domain (missing parts from reference TRBV7-2 and TRBJ2-3): GAGVSQSPSNKVTEKGKDVELRCDPISGHTALYWYRQSLGQGLEFLIYFQGNSAPDKSGLPSDRFSAERTGGSVSTLTIQRTQQEDSAVYLCASSLVGSADTQYFGPGTRLTVL.

The chain is built from TRBV6-5 and TRBJ2-1; possibly TRBD1 or TRBD2 for D (5 bases each). Trimming removed 7 bases from V and 2 bases from J, with 12 bases in between. Per the germline V gene, CDR1 is MNHEY and CDR2 is SVGAGI. This CDR3 region has 14 residues. DNA of the CDR3: TGTGCCAGCACTGGGGGAGCGGCCTACAATGAGCAGTTCTTC. Its protein is CASTGGAAYNEQFF.

V usage is TRBV7-2 and J usage is TRBJ1-2, with 8 bases aligning to TRBD1. V was clipped by 1 base and J by 4 bases; unmatched bases: 11. The CDR3 loop spans 17 amino acids. Germline values: CDR1 SGHTA, CDR2 FQGNSA. CDR3 nucleotides: TGTGCCAGCAGCTTAGTCGCAGGGGGCGCTTCTGGCTATGGCTACACCTTC. Translating it yields CASSLVAGGASGYGYTF.

The CDR3 DNA follows: TGTGCCAGTAGTACCCGGACCACTGGAAACACCATATATTTT. Its translation: CASSTRTTGNTIYF. The rearrangement uses TRBV19 and TRBJ1-3, with D uncertain. This CDR3 has 14 amino acids. The germline gives CDR1 LNHDA, CDR2 SQIVND (reference sequence). Trimming stripped 4 bases from V and 2 bases from J, with 9 bases between.

About this clone itself: The junction departs from germline at one end; a sequencing error may be responsible. The chain links TRBV10-3 to TRBJ1-5; 7 positions match TRBD1. The CDR3 is made up of 14 amino acids. Germline CDR1 reads ENHRY; CDR2 reads SYGVKD. The CDR3 bases are TGTGCCAGCAGTGAAGTTAGCAGGGGGGTACCCCAGCATTTT. This encodes CASSEVSRGVPQHF.

The genes are TRBV18 and TRBJ2-5; D possibly matches TRBD1 or TRBD2 (6 bases each). The germline V gene encodes CDR1 KGHSH and CDR2 LQKENI. CDR3 length equals 15 residues. Deletions cut 6 bases from V and 2 bases from J, with 16 bases between. The CDR3 nucleotides are TGTGCCAGCTCTTCAGGGAGGACAGCTCAAGAGACCCAGTACTTC. It is translated as CASSSGRTAQETQYF.

V usage is TRBV5-4 and J usage is TRBJ2-1; D unclear. The V end lost 0 bases, the J end lost 6 bases, and 16 bases lay between the germline ends. The CDR3 extends over 16 amino acids. In germline, CDR1 is SGHNT, CDR2 YYREEE (reference sequence). The DNA for the CDR3 is TGTGCCAGCAGCTTGGGTGGTGGCCTCCTTGGCAATGAGCAGTTCTTC. This sequence encodes CASSLGGGLLGNEQFF.

The genes are TRBV5-1 and TRBJ2-2; D unresolved. Germline V gene data show CDR1 as SGHRS and CDR2 as YFSETQ. CDR3 length: 14 residues. V lost 4 bases to trimming and J lost 0 bases, with 7 bases between them. The CDR3 nucleotides are TGCGCCAGCAGCATTCAAGCGAACACCGGGGAGCTGTTTTTT. Its protein is CASSIQANTGELFF. The full variable domain, its missing parts supplied by reference TRBV5-1 and TRBJ2-2, is KAGVTQTPRYLIKTRGQQVTLSCSPISGHRSVSWYQQTPGQGLQFLFEYFSETQRNKGNFPGRFSGRQFSNSRSEMNVSTLELGDSALYLCASSIQANTGELFFGEGSRLTVL.

The V and J genes are TRBV12-5 and TRBJ2-7, with 9 bases matching TRBD2. V lost 8 bases and J lost 2; bases outside the gene matches: 7. Germline CDR1 LGHNT, CDR2 FRNRAP. The CDR3 length is 14 residues. This CDR3 is CASRLSGGTYEQYF. The DNA for the CDR3 is TGTGCTAGTCGTCTTAGCGGGGGAACCTACGAGCAGTACTTC.

The rearrangement links TRBV27 to TRBJ2-1, with 10 bases identical to TRBD1. The CDR3 contains 14 residues. The germline CDR1 and CDR2 sequences are MNHEY and SMNVEV (reference sequence). V lost 5 bases, J lost 8 bases, and 6 bases stayed unmatched. The CDR3 DNA reads TGTGCCAGCAGTGACAGGGGGCGCGCCTATGAGCAGTTCTTC. As protein: CASSDRGRAYEQFF.

The chain couples TRBV27 to TRBJ1-2; D not resolved. Germline loops: CDR1 MNHEY, CDR2 SMNVEV (reference sequence). Trimming removed 3 bases from V and 0 bases from J, with 8 bases in between. The length of the CDR3 is 14 residues. This chain's CDR3 is CASSFHGANYGYTF. DNA for the CDR3: TGTGCCAGCAGTTTCCATGGGGCTAACTATGGCTACACCTTC.

The gene calls are TRBV28 and TRBJ1-2; 10 positions match TRBD1. The V and J ends lost 8 bases and 6 bases, in that order; junction bases with no gene match: 18. This CDR3 has 17 residues. Germline V CDR1 and CDR2: MDHEN, SYDVKM. The CDR3 reads CASGGGLGDRGGHGYTF. The CDR3 nucleotides are TGTGCCAGCGGCGGAGGTTTAGGGGACAGGGGTGGCCATGGCTACACCTTC.

The chain has TRBV7-2 and TRBJ1-1, with a weak D call TRBD1 (5 bases). Trimming pared 4 bases from V and 4 bases from J, leaving 16 bases between. CDR1 is SGHTA and CDR2 is FQGNSA in the germline V gene. The CDR3 is 15 residues long. The CDR3 region is CASSSDVGRGTEAFF. DNA for the CDR3: TGTGCCAGCAGCTCAGATGTGGGGCGCGGCACTGAAGCTTTCTTT.

The chain links TRBV5-4 to TRBJ1-2, with 7 bases aligning to TRBD1. Germline V gene data show CDR1 as SGHNT and CDR2 as YYREEE (reference sequence). V dropped 4 bases and J dropped 8; count of bases not matched to a gene: 5. CDR3 length: 12 amino acids. The CDR3 is CASSDDRDGYTF. The CDR3 DNA sequence: TGTGCCAGCAGCGACGACAGGGACGGCTACACCTTC.

The genes are TRBV5-5 and TRBJ2-6; a weak D match, TRBD2 (6 bases). V shed 1 base and J shed 1 base, with 6 bases lying between them. This CDR3 has 15 residues. CDR1 SGHKS and CDR2 YYEKEE come from the germline V gene (reference sequence). CDR3 loop: CASSLSGSGANVLTF. The CDR3 nucleotides are TGTGCCAGCAGCTTGAGCGGGTCTGGGGCCAACGTCCTGACTTTC.

The V call is TRBV6-6, the J call TRBJ1-5; 10 bases are shared with TRBD1. Germline loops: CDR1 MNHNY, CDR2 SVGAGI (reference sequence). V shed 2 bases, J shed 5 bases, and the junction held 3 bases outside the gene matches. The CDR3 spans 15 residues. The CDR3 spells CASSYPGQGDQPQHF. The CDR3 DNA reads TGTGCCAGCAGTTACCCCGGACAGGGGGATCAGCCCCAGCATTTT.

The chain combines TRBV4-3 with TRBJ2-6; D is undetermined. V gave up 3 bases and J gave up 0 bases, with 15 bases separating them. The length of the CDR3 is 18 residues. The germline V gene has CDR1 LGHNA and CDR2 YSLEER. The CDR3 DNA follows: TGCGCCAGCAGCCAGAGGAGAGGCCTTAGCTCTGGGGCCAACGTCCTGACTTTC. Translation: CASSQRRGLSSGANVLTF.

The chain is built from TRBV19 and TRBJ1-3; 10 nucleotides match TRBD1. The CDR3 length is 15 residues. CDR1 and CDR2 from the germline V gene are LNHDA and SQIVND (reference sequence). V lost 5 bases to trimming and J lost 1 base; unmatched junction nucleotides: 2. CDR3 in amino acids: CASSPGQGSGNTIYF. In DNA, the CDR3 is TGTGCCAGTAGTCCGGGACAGGGGTCTGGAAACACCATATATTTT.

A few counts support this clone. The V gene is TRBV7-9, the J gene TRBJ1-6, with a possible D match to TRBD1 (5 bases). The CDR3 has 15 residues. Trimming shortened V by 0 bases and J by 7 bases, and 10 bases separated the two germline ends. CDR1 and CDR2 from the germline V gene are SEHNR and FQNEAQ (reference sequence). This chain's CDR3 is CASSLARAGNSPLHF. CDR3 DNA: TGTGCCAGCAGCTTAGCGAGGGCAGGGAATTCACCCCTCCACTTT. Based on the CDR3 plus reference TRBV7-9 and TRBJ1-6, the full variable domain is DTGVSQNPRHKITKRGQNVTFRCDPISEHNRLYWYRQTLGQGPEFLTYFQNEAQLEKSRLLSDRFSAERPKGSFSTLEIQRTEQGDSAMYLCASSLARAGNSPLHFGNGTRLTVT.

The chain has TRBV7-2 and TRBJ2-3; 7 nucleotides match TRBD2. Germline V gene lookup returns CDR1 SGHTA and CDR2 FQGNSA. This CDR3 contains 16 residues. The ends lost 5 bases at V and 1 base at J; junction bases unmatched: 9. In DNA, the CDR3 is TGTGCCAGCAGCGGGCGACCGGGGAGGGGCACAGATACGCAGTATTTT. Its translation: CASSGRPGRGTDTQYF.

The chain recombines TRBV10-3 with TRBJ2-2, with D possibly matching TRBD2 (6 bases). Trimming cost V 10 bases and J 1 base, with 13 bases left between them. The CDR3 is 14 residues long. Germline CDR1 and CDR2: ENHRY and SYGVKD. CDR3 region: CASLRGGNTGELFF. CDR3 bases: TGTGCCAGCTTGAGGGGAGGGAACACCGGGGAGCTGTTTTTT.

The J gene is TRBJ1-2, the V gene TRBV29-1; 10 positions agree with TRBD1. The ends lost 6 bases at V and 8 bases at J; junction bases unmatched: 12. CDR1 and CDR2 (germline): SQVTM, ANQGSEA. CDR3 size: 14 residues. The chain's CDR3 is CSVVPGQGKGGYTF. In DNA, the CDR3 is TGCAGCGTCGTCCCGGGACAGGGGAAGGGCGGCTACACCTTC.